This TCR beta chain was sequenced in a study of cytotoxic CD8 clonotypes in ibrutinib-treated CLL. Points from the study as a whole: Contraction or stability on treatment was seen for public clonotypes, which were uncommon. Baseline clonality was higher than in age-matched healthy donors and moved in step with circulating CD8+ T-cell counts.

Details on this clone: Its antigen is undetermined.

Per the germline V gene, CDR1 is SGHDT and CDR2 is YYEEEE. This CDR3 is built from 15 residues. The ends lost 3 bases at V and 6 bases at J; junction bases unmatched: 9. The protocol was immunoSEQ multiplex PCR, while the TCRdb copy is restricted to in-frame clones and leaves out a portion. The sample contains 200,000 to 250,000 clones, about 75% of which appear only once. The chain links TRBV5-6 to TRBJ1-2, with 9 bases that match TRBD1. The specimen was PBMCs, collected after 12 months of ibrutinib treatment. This TCR came from a human donor with chronic lymphocytic leukemia. The CDR3 loop is CASSSGTGSRHGYTF. CDR3 coding DNA: TGTGCCAGCAGCTCCGGGACAGGGAGTCGGCATGGCTACACCTTC.